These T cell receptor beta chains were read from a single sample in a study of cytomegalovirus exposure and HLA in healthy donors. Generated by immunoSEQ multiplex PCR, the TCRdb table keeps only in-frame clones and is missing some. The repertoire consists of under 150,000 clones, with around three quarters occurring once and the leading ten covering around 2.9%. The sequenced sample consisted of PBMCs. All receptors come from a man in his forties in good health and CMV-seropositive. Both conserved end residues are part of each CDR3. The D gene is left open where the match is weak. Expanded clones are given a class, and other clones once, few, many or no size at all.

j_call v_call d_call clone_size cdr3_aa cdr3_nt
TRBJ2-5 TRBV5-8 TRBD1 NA CASRTDRGRKNRKETQYF TGTGCCAGCAGAACTGACAGGGGGCGAAAGAACCGGAAAGAGACCCAGTACTTC
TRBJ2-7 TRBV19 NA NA CASKSALEAYEQYF TGTGCCAGTAAATCGGCCTTGGAGGCCTACGAGCAGTACTTC
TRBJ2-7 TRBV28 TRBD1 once CASSSGGTVPYEQYF TGTGCCAGCAGTTCAGGGGGAACAGTTCCTTACGAGCAGTACTTC
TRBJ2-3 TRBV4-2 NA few CASSQDSPPDTQYF TGTGCCAGCAGCCAAGATAGTCCGCCAGATACGCAGTATTTT
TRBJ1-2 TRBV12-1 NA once CASSPGRDCKTGGYTF TGTGCCAGCAGCCCCGGAAGGGACTGCAAGACCGGTGGCTACACCTTC
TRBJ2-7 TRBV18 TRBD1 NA CASSPGQGSYEQYF TGTGCCAGCTCACCGGGACAGGGATCCTACGAGCAGTACTTC
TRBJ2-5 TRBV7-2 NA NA CASSLERETQYF TGTGCCAGCAGCTTAGAACGGGAGACCCAGTACTTC
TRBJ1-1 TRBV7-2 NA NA CASSLVGQGNTEAFF TGTGCCAGCAGCTTAGTAGGGCAGGGGAACACTGAAGCTTTCTTT
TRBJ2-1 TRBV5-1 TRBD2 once CASRYSGSSYNEQFF TGCGCCAGCAGGTATAGCGGGAGCTCCTACAATGAGCAGTTCTTC
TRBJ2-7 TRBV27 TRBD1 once CASRDRDRGHHEQYF TGTGCCAGCAGGGACCGGGACAGGGGGCACCACGAGCAGTACTTC
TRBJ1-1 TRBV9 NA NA CASSLQTQNTEAFF TGTGCCAGCAGCCTACAGACACAGAACACTGAAGCTTTCTTT
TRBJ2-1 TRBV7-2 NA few CASSPPGLNNEQFF TGTGCCAGCAGCCCCCCCGGACTTAACAATGAGCAGTTCTTC
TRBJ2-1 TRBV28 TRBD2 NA CASRSGSPYNEQFF TGTGCCAGCAGGAGCGGGAGCCCCTACAATGAGCAGTTCTTC
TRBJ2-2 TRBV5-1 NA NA CASSLASTAVELFF TGCGCCAGCAGCTTGGCCAGTACCGCCGTGGAGCTGTTTTTT
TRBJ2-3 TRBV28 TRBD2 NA CASSSVASGGNTDTQYF TGTGCCAGCAGTTCCGTGGCTAGCGGGGGGAACACAGATACGCAGTATTTT
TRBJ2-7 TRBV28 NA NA CASSLAFYEQYF TGTGCCAGCAGTTTAGCTTTCTACGAGCAGTACTTC
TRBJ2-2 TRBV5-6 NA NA CASSLGDTGELFF TGTGCCAGCAGCTTGGGAGACACCGGGGAGCTGTTTTTT
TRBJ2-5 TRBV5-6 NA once CASSPDQGPEETQYF TGTGCCAGCAGCCCCGATCAGGGTCCGGAAGAGACCCAGTACTTC
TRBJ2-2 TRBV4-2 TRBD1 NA CASSQAGTGGNTGELFF TGTGCCAGCAGCCAAGCTGGGACAGGGGGGAACACCGGGGAGCTGTTTTTT
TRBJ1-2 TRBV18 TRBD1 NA CASSPPTGANYGYTF TGTGCCAGCTCACCACCGACAGGGGCTAACTATGGCTACACCTTC
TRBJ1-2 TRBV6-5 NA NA CASRPGTTNYGYTF TGTGCCAGCAGACCCGGGACAACTAACTATGGCTACACCTTC
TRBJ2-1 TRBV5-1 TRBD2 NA CASSRGLASTNNEQFF TGCGCCAGCAGCCGAGGACTAGCGTCCACTAACAATGAGCAGTTCTTC
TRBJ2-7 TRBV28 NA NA CASSPSTGLTYEQYF TGTGCCAGCAGCCCCTCTACAGGCTTAACCTACGAGCAGTACTTC
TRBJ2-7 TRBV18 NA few CASSPSSQGWGYEQYF TGTGCCAGCTCACCAAGTTCCCAGGGGTGGGGGTACGAGCAGTACTTC
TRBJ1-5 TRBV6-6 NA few CASSLAQGSGQPQHF TGTGCCAGCAGTCTGGCCCAGGGCTCGGGTCAGCCCCAGCATTTT
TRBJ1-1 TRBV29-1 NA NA CSVARQNTEAFF TGCAGCGTTGCAAGACAGAACACTGAAGCTTTCTTT
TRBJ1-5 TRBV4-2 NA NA CASSQARYSNQPQHF TGTGCCAGCAGCCAAGCCAGATATAGCAATCAGCCCCAGCATTTT
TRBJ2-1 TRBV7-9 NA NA CASSLVRPKLAHSNNEQFF TGTGCCAGCAGCTTAGTTCGTCCAAAGTTGGCCCACAGCAACAATGAGCAGTTCTTC
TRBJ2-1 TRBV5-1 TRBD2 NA CASSPGLAGFNEQFF TGCGCCAGCAGTCCGGGACTAGCGGGATTCAATGAGCAGTTCTTC
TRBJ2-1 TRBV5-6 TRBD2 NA CASSSWTSGAVYEQFF TGTGCCAGCAGCTCCTGGACTAGCGGAGCTGTCTATGAGCAGTTCTTC
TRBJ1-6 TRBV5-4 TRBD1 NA CASSSRDRVNSPLHF TGTGCCAGCAGCTCCCGGGACAGGGTTAATTCACCCCTCCACTTT
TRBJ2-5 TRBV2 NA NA CASSLADQETQYF TGTGCCAGCAGTCTTGCGGATCAAGAGACCCAGTACTTC
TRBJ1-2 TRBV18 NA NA CASSPPAGPYGYTF TGTGCCAGCTCACCACCTGCAGGGCCCTATGGCTACACCTTC
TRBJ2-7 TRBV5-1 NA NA CASSLALNLADPYEQYF TGCGCCAGCAGCTTGGCCTTGAACTTAGCGGATCCCTACGAGCAGTACTTC
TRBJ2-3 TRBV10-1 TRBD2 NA CASSLAGTDTQYF TGCGCCAGCAGCCTAGCGGGGACAGATACGCAGTATTTT
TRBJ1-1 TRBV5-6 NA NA CASSQGHLNTEAFF TGTGCCAGCAGCCAGGGACACCTGAACACTGAAGCTTTCTTT
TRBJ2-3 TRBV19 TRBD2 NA CASRTGLANGRDTQYF TGTGCCAGTAGGACGGGACTAGCGAATGGGAGGGATACGCAGTATTTT
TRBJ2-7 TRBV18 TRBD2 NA CASSLAGVTYEQYF TGTGCCAGCTCACTAGCGGGAGTTACCTACGAGCAGTACTTC
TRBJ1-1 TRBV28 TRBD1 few CASRTSGTANTEAFF TGTGCCAGCAGGACATCCGGGACAGCGAACACTGAAGCTTTCTTT
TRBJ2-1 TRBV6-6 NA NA CASSLARGQFF TGTGCCAGCAGCCTAGCTAGAGGGCAGTTCTTC
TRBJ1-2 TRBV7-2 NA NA CASTLDSNYGYTF TGTGCCAGCACCCTGGACTCTAACTATGGCTACACCTTC
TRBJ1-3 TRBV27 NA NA CASSLSKGSGNTIYF TGTGCCAGCAGTTTATCCAAGGGGTCGGGAAACACCATATATTTT
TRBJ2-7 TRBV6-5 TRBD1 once CASSYTGTGVGYEQYF TGTGCCAGCAGTTACACAGGGACAGGGGTTGGGTACGAGCAGTACTTC
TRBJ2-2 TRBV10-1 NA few CASSDTVGGTGELFF TGCGCCAGCAGTGATACAGTAGGAGGAACCGGGGAGCTGTTTTTT
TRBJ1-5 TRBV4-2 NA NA CASSQDGRGPQHF TGTGCCAGCAGCCAAGACGGAAGGGGGCCCCAGCATTTT
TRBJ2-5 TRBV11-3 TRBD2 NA CASSFSGGRQETQYF TGTGCCAGCAGCTTCTCGGGGGGGAGGCAAGAGACCCAGTACTTC
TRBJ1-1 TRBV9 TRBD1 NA CASSVVGTADVNTEAFF TGTGCCAGCAGCGTAGTTGGGACAGCCGACGTGAACACTGAAGCTTTCTTT
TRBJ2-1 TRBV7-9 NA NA CSSSLPTGFSGEAYNEQFF TGTTCCAGCAGCTTGCCGACAGGGTTTTCGGGAGAGGCGTACAATGAGCAGTTCTTC
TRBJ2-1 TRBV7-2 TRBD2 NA CASSLGGSMGNEQFF TGTGCCAGCAGCTTAGGCGGGAGTATGGGTAATGAGCAGTTCTTC
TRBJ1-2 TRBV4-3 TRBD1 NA CASSQVGTGYGYTF TGCGCCAGCAGCCAGGTGGGGACAGGCTATGGCTACACCTTC
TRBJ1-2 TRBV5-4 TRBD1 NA CASSFKDRGNYGYTF TGTGCCAGCAGCTTTAAGGACAGGGGGAACTATGGCTACACCTTC
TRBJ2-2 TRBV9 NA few CASTEKAGRTGELFF TGTGCCAGCACCGAGAAGGCGGGACGGACCGGGGAGCTGTTTTTT
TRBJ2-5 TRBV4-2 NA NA CASSDRGFQETQYF TGTGCCAGCAGTGACCGGGGTTTCCAAGAGACCCAGTACTTC